The clone carrying this T cell receptor (beta chain) was seen many times. Germline CDR1 and CDR2: SGHRS and YFSETQ. Trimming took off 4 bases at V and 5 bases at J, with 10 bases between the two ends. This CDR3 has 13 amino acids. The source of the sample is a study of CD8 T cells in ankylosing spondylitis. Scientists made TCR beta libraries using quantitative 5'-RACE with molecular barcodes. TCRdb redid the calling of the 5' RACE reads with MiXCR, one entry per CDR3 protein. Counted here are more than 250,000 distinct CDR3 sequences, roughly 12% occurring once; the ten biggest clones make up about a tenth.

V gene TRBV5-1 combines with J gene TRBJ1-5, with D possibly being TRBD1 (5 bases). The sequence came from a female donor with ankylosing spondylitis or in good health (not recorded which). Sequencing used blood, either unsorted or a sorted T cell fraction (not recorded which). This chain's CDR3 is CASSRQGDQPQHF. In DNA form, the CDR3 reads TGCGCCAGCAGCCGGCAGGGAGATCAGCCCCAGCATTTT.